This is a list of T cell receptor beta chains from one sample in a study of cytotoxic CD8 clonotypes in ibrutinib-treated CLL. Libraries were prepared by immunoSEQ multiplex PCR; TCRdb keeps only in-frame clonotypes and omits some of them. The sample consists of nearly 85,000 clones, 75% to 85% of them appearing once. The specimen was PBMCs, collected after 12 months of ibrutinib treatment. The source is a human donor with chronic lymphocytic leukemia. Both conserved end residues are part of each CDR3. A D gene is named only where the DNA matches it firmly. Clone size, where shown, is once, few, many, or a class for clones that have expanded.

>NA|NA|TRBJ2-1|TRBV28
TGTGCCAGCAGACCCACCGGGGTCTCCTACAATGAGCAGTTCTTC
CASRPTGVSYNEQFF
>TRBD2|NA|TRBJ2-2|TRBV6-7
TGTGCCAGCAGCCTACGGGGGGTCACCGGGGAGCTGTTTTTT
CASSLRGVTGELFF
>TRBD1|NA|TRBJ2-5|TRBV19
TGTGCCAGTAGTATGGTCGGGACAGGTCAAGAGACCCAGTACTTC
CASSMVGTGQETQYF
>NA|NA|TRBJ2-5|TRBV6-5
TGTGCCAGCAGTTACTACGGGGCCCCGGAGACCCAGTACTTC
CASSYYGAPETQYF
>TRBD1|NA|TRBJ1-2|TRBV6-6
TGTGCCAGCAGAGGGCCCCAGGGGGAGGGGGACACCTTC
CASRGPQGEGDTF
>NA|NA|TRBJ1-1|TRBV6-5
TGTGCCAGCAGTTACTCGACTCCCGAACAGGGCACTGAAGCTTTCTTT
CASSYSTPEQGTEAFF
>TRBD2|NA|TRBJ2-1|TRBV27
TGTGCCAGCAGTTTAGTGACTAGCGGGAGTCGCGATGAGCAGTTCTTC
CASSLVTSGSRDEQFF
>NA|NA|TRBJ1-5|TRBV28
TGTGCCAGCATCGAGGGGTCAAATCAGCCCCAGCATTTT
CASIEGSNQPQHF
>TRBD1|once|TRBJ2-7|TRBV28
TGTGCCAGCAGTTTATCCCGACAGGGCCTACCCACCTACGAGCAGTACTTC
CASSLSRQGLPTYEQYF
>NA|NA|TRBJ1-2|TRBV28
TGTGCCAGCAGTTTCCCGCAGGGTGGTGGCTACACCTTC
CASSFPQGGGYTF
>NA|NA|TRBJ2-5|TRBV15
TGTGCCACCAGCAGAGATCTTGGGGAAGAGACCCAGTACTTC
CATSRDLGEETQYF
>TRBD2|NA|TRBJ2-3|TRBV6-1
TGTGCCAGCAGTCCCCGGGGGGGGGCAGATACGCAGTATTTT
CASSPRGGADTQYF
>NA|NA|TRBJ1-5|TRBV19
TGTGCCAGTATGGGGGGCCCAGCCAGCAATCAGCCCCAGCATTTT
CASMGGPASNQPQHF
>NA|NA|TRBJ1-1|TRBV28
TGTGCCAGCAGGCCCCCCGCCACTGAAGCTTTCTTT
CASRPPATEAFF
>TRBD1|NA|TRBJ1-4|TRBV10-3
TGTGCCACCGGAGACAGGGCGTCAACTAATGAAAAACTGTTTTTT
CATGDRASTNEKLFF
>NA|once|TRBJ2-7|TRBV18
TGTGCCAGCTCACCGGGGTCGCCCCCCTCCGAGCAGTACTTC
CASSPGSPPSEQYF
>NA|NA|TRBJ2-2|TRBV11-1
TGTGCCAGCAGCCCACACCCCGGGGAGCTGTTTTTT
CASSPHPGELFF
>NA|few|TRBJ1-5|TRBV7-9
TGTGCCAGCAGCTTAGGGGCGGACAATCAGCCCCAGCATTTT
CASSLGADNQPQHF
>NA|once|TRBJ1-4|TRBV30
TGTGCCTGGAGTGTTACCAGGGGCCCGGAAAAACTGTTTTTT
CAWSVTRGPEKLFF
>TRBD2|once|TRBJ2-3|TRBV10-3
TGTGCCATCAGCCAAGCGGGGGGAGACGTAGATACGCAGTATTTT
CAISQAGGDVDTQYF
>NA|many|TRBJ1-2|TRBV30
TGTGCCTGGAGTGCAGGGAACTATGGCTACACCTTC
CAWSAGNYGYTF
>NA|NA|TRBJ2-7|TRBV20-1
TGCAGTGGAGGCTCGCTGGGCGAGCAGTACTTC
CSGGSLGEQYF
>NA|NA|TRBJ2-3|TRBV2
TGTGCCAGCGGGGGGGCGGGAGTTGGCACAGATACGCAGTATTTT
CASGGAGVGTDTQYF
>NA|NA|TRBJ2-2|TRBV21-1
TGTGCCAGCAGCAAGCGGGTTAGCGGGGGACCGAACACCGGGGAGCTGTTTTTT
CASSKRVSGGPNTGELFF
>TRBD2|NA|TRBJ2-1|TRBV9
TGTGCCAGCACCCGGCGGGGGGGCAATGAGCAGTTCTTC
CASTRRGGNEQFF
>NA|once|TRBJ1-2|TRBV7-3
TGTGCCAGCAGCCGGGATGTGGGGGCCGGCTATGGCTACACCTTC
CASSRDVGAGYGYTF
>NA|NA|TRBJ1-1|TRBV19
TGTGCCAGTTCGAGGGCCCTGAACACTGAAGCTTTCTTT
CASSRALNTEAFF
>TRBD1|once|TRBJ1-4|TRBV7-8
TGTGCCAGCAGCATCCAAGGGGGCGTAGGGGAAAAACTGTTTTTT
CASSIQGGVGEKLFF
>NA|NA|TRBJ2-2|TRBV28
TGTGCCAGCAGTTCCCCCACCGGGGAGCTGTTTTTT
CASSSPTGELFF
>NA|few|TRBJ1-5|TRBV7-2
TGTGCCAGCAGCTTAGGGGGGGGCCTTGGTCAGCCCCAGCATTTT
CASSLGGGLGQPQHF
>TRBD2|few|TRBJ2-5|TRBV9
TGTGCCAGCAGCGTAGCTCCGATTGCGGGAGGGGCTGAGACCCAGTACTTC
CASSVAPIAGGAETQYF
>NA|NA|TRBJ2-3|TRBV7-2
TGTGCCAGCAGCTTCTCCGGGGGAGATACGCAGTATTTT
CASSFSGGDTQYF
>NA|NA|TRBJ2-3|TRBV6-6
TGTGCCAGCAGAATAACAGGGGGGGAAGATACGCAGTATTTT
CASRITGGEDTQYF
>NA|NA|TRBJ2-2|TRBV7-2
TGTGCCAGCCTACCCCCTAACACCGGGGAGCTGTTTTTT
CASLPPNTGELFF
>NA|once|TRBJ1-1|TRBV6-5
TGTGCCAGCAGGGCTGGGACTTATTGGAACACTGAAGCTTTCTTT
CASRAGTYWNTEAFF
>TRBD2|NA|TRBJ2-1|TRBV27
TGTGCCAGCAGGGGACTAGCGGGGCCGGACTCCTACAATGAGCAGTTCTTC
CASRGLAGPDSYNEQFF
>TRBD1|NA|TRBJ2-2|TRBV11-2
TGTGCCAGCAGCTCGCAGGGGGTAGGGGCCGGGGAGCTGTTTTTT
CASSSQGVGAGELFF
>NA|NA|TRBJ2-1|TRBV5-6
TGTGCCAGCAGCCCCCAGCGGGCCTCGGACAATGAGCAGTTCTTC
CASSPQRASDNEQFF
>TRBD1|NA|TRBJ2-1|TRBV7-2
TGTGCCAGCAGACCCCCGGGACAGGGAATCCGCCGGGGGAATGAGCAGTTCTTC
CASRPPGQGIRRGNEQFF
>NA|NA|TRBJ1-3|TRBV30
TGTGCCTACTCCCAGGATTCTGGAAACACCATATATTTT
CAYSQDSGNTIYF
>NA|NA|TRBJ2-2|TRBV2
TGTGCCAGCAGCTACGGGGGGACAGCCAACACCGGGGAGCTGTTTTTT
CASSYGGTANTGELFF
>NA|NA|TRBJ1-2|TRBV5-8
TGTGCCAGCAGCCCCGACAGGAACTATGGCTACACCTTC
CASSPDRNYGYTF